This TCR beta chain was documented in a study of cytomegalovirus exposure and HLA in healthy donors. General study results and limits: The productive fraction for most TCR beta V segments was about 90% or about 30% in an earlier analysis. According to the study, roughly 160 TCR beta chains were cytomegalovirus-associated. Reports showed the classifier diagnosing cytomegalovirus status with high specificity and sensitivity.

On this clone itself: Its matching antigen is unknown.

PCR primers comprised 60 Vbeta and 13 Jbeta primers. In the study's own analysis: Around 11 million of tens of millions of unique TCR beta chains were shared, per a later count. Method: immunoSEQ multiplex PCR; TCRdb's copy keeps in-frame clones and lacks some. V, J and clone size are taken as reported in that table, and D and trimming were inferred from the DNA itself. The sample has about 97,000 clones, 70% to 75% seen once. The CDR3 loop spans 13 amino acids. The V gene's germline CDR1 is SEHNR and CDR2 FQNEAQ (reference sequence). This chain joins TRBV7-9 and TRBJ2-5; D perhaps matches TRBD1 (7 bases). The DNA end lines up better with TRBJ2-7; the J call may be wrong. Sample: PBMCs. The source of this sequence is a man aged 40-49 years in good health and CMV-seronegative. CDR3 sequence (DNA): TGTGCCACCGGGGGACAGACCGGGTACGAGCAGTACTTC. Its translation is CATGGQTGYEQYF.